The 26 T cell receptor beta chains reported below all come from one sample, sequenced in a study of CXCR3-negative and CXCR3-positive naive CD8 T cells. The study made its TRB cDNA libraries by 5' RACE, adding UMI labels. Each CDR3 protein gets one entry in TCRdb, which reprocessed the 5' RACE reads and gives no DNA. This table holds 46,000 or so distinct CDR3 sequences. What was sequenced was naive CXCR3- CD8+ T cells from blood. Subset of the sample: CD45RO-CCR7+CD27+CD95- naive CD8+ T cells lacking CXCR3 (TNR3-). All receptors derive from a human donor in good health. Some clones in this sample may be carry-over from other donors' samples.

V is TRBV10-3 and J is TRBJ2-1. CDR1 is ENHRY and CDR2 is SYGVKD in the germline V gene. This CDR3 comprises 13 residues. The CDR3 protein is CAIRMDFYNEQFF.

The rearrangement joins TRBV19 to TRBJ1-1. Germline CDR1 reads LNHDA; CDR2 reads SQIVND (reference sequence). The CDR3 sequence is 14 residues long. CDR3 sequence: CASSTNPTDTEAFF.

The chain couples TRBV7-6 to TRBJ1-1; TCRdb proposes TRBD1, but this gene call is untestable without DNA. The CDR3 loop spans 15 amino acids. From germline, CDR1 is SGHVS and CDR2 FNYEAQ. CDR3 sequence: CASSLGREGGPEAFF. The full variable domain, completed using reference TRBV7-6 and TRBJ1-1, is GAGVSQSPRYKVTKRGQDVALRCDPISGHVSLYWYRQALGQGPEFLTYFNYEAQQDKSGLPNDRFSAERPEGSISTLTIQRTEQRDSAMYRCASSLGREGGPEAFFGQGTRLTVV.

The chain recombines TRBV7-9 with TRBJ1-1. CDR1 SEHNR and CDR2 FQNEAQ come from the germline V gene (reference sequence). The CDR3 is 14 amino acids. The CDR3 spells CASSSYHANTEAFF.

The gene calls are TRBV2 and TRBJ2-7; with no DNA, the TCRdb D assignment of TRBD2 cannot be verified. Germline V gene sequence: CDR1 SNHLY, CDR2 FYNNEI. The length of the CDR3 is 15 residues. CDR3 amino acids: CASSDQRGNTYEQYF.

The chain uses TRBV27 and TRBJ2-1; TCRdb names TRBD1, which stays unverified in the absence of DNA. Looked up from germline, CDR1 is MNHEY and CDR2 is SMNVEV (reference sequence). The CDR3 runs to 16 residues. The CDR3 sequence is CASSLLGTVSYNEQFF.

The gene calls are TRBV23-1 and TRBJ2-1; no DNA is available, so the TRBD2 call from TCRdb remains unchecked. TRBV23-1 is an ORF; its function is uncertain. The CDR3 loop spans 17 amino acids. The CDR3 protein is CASSQSSGSGPYNEQFF.

The chain is built from TRBV28 and TRBJ2-7; the D call from TCRdb, TRBD1, cannot be confirmed without DNA. Germline-derived CDR1 and CDR2 are MDHEN and SYDVKM. The CDR3 runs to 15 residues. The CDR3 sequence is CASSFPGTVTYEQYF. Full variable domain (rest looked up from reference TRBV28 and TRBJ2-7): DVKVTQSSRYLVKRTGEKVFLECVQDMDHENMFWYRQDPGLGLRLIYFSYDVKMKEKGDIPEGYSVSREKKERFSLILESASTNQTSMYLCASSFPGTVTYEQYFGPGTRLTVT.

The chain couples TRBV29-1 to TRBJ2-2; no DNA is available, so the TRBD1 call from TCRdb remains unchecked. This CDR3 is built from 16 residues. Germline assignment: CDR1 SQVTM and CDR2 ANQGSEA. The CDR3 spells CSVVRGETQNTGELFF.

The CDR3 here is CASSLTPETGYNIQYF. The chain joins TRBV5-1 to TRBJ2-4; TCRdb proposes TRBD1, but this gene call is untestable without DNA. Germline CDR1 SGHRS, CDR2 YFSETQ. The CDR3 has 16 amino acids.

The CDR3 protein is CASSLVGTGTGELFF. This chain uses TRBV7-8 with TRBJ2-2; TCRdb reports TRBD1, a call that lacks DNA to check it against. This CDR3 region has 15 residues. Germline values: CDR1 SGHVS, CDR2 FQNEAQ.

This chain links TRBV20-1 with TRBJ2-7; TCRdb selects TRBD1, and the lack of DNA leaves this call unchecked. The germline gives CDR1 DFQATT, CDR2 SNEGSKA (reference sequence). The CDR3 totals 14 residues. CDR3 sequence reads: CSARGVDRGYEQYF.

The chain employs TRBV6-2 or TRBV6-3 and TRBJ2-5; TCRdb's D gene call, TRBD1, goes unchecked for lack of DNA. The CDR3 is 15 residues long. The V gene's germline CDR1 is MNHEY and CDR2 SVGEGT. CDR3: CASSYRDRDGETQYF.

This sequence joins TRBV7-9 and TRBJ2-5; no DNA is available, so the TRBD1 call from TCRdb remains unchecked. CDR1 is SEHNR, CDR2 FQNEAQ, per germline (reference sequence). This CDR3 is 14 amino acids long. This CDR3 is CASSSHRGKETQYF.

The CDR3 is CASSWGSNQPQHF. The chain recombines TRBV12-3 or TRBV12-4 with TRBJ1-5. This CDR3 comprises 13 residues.

This sequence joins TRBV11-2 and TRBJ2-7; TCRdb's D call, TRBD1, is unchecked because there is no DNA. Germline V gene sequence: CDR1 SGHAT, CDR2 FQNNGV. The CDR3 extends over 14 amino acids. CDR3 amino acids: CASSFPGQAYEQYF.

Here the CDR3 reads CASSSPRDRYSYEQCF. The V call is TRBV6-2 or TRBV6-3, the J call TRBJ2-7; TCRdb's D gene call, TRBD1, goes unchecked for lack of DNA. CDR1 MNHEY and CDR2 SVGEGT come from the germline V gene. The CDR3 totals 16 residues.

The V and J genes are TRBV7-6 and TRBJ1-2; TCRdb's D gene call, TRBD1, goes unchecked for lack of DNA. CDR3 length equals 13 residues. Germline V gene data show CDR1 as SGHVS and CDR2 as FNYEAQ. The CDR3 sequence: CASSFTGFVGYTF.

The chain carries TRBV12-3 or TRBV12-4 and TRBJ2-5; TCRdb selects TRBD2, and the lack of DNA leaves this call unchecked. The CDR3 covers 14 residues. The CDR3: CASSLGQGVVTQYF.

The chain links TRBV7-9 to TRBJ2-6; the D call from TCRdb, TRBD2, cannot be confirmed without DNA. Germline-derived CDR1 and CDR2 are SEHNR and FQNEAQ (reference sequence). This CDR3 has 15 amino acids. The CDR3 spells CASSLPSPGANVLTF.

The genes are TRBV6-2 or TRBV6-3 and TRBJ2-5; the D call from TCRdb, TRBD2, cannot be confirmed without DNA. The CDR3 runs to 12 residues. Looked up from germline, CDR1 is MNHEY and CDR2 is SVGEGT. The CDR3 here is CASSYGGETQYF.

The CDR3 spells CSADRTSGLHSTYEQYF. The chain is built from TRBV20-1 and TRBJ2-7; without DNA, the TCRdb call of TRBD2 cannot be checked. CDR1 DFQATT and CDR2 SNEGSKA come from the germline V gene (reference sequence). The CDR3 is 17 residues long.

This sequence joins TRBV19 and TRBJ2-1; TCRdb outputs TRBD2, but without DNA this stays unchecked. Germline V gene data show CDR1 as LNHDA and CDR2 as SQIVND (reference sequence). The CDR3 has 18 residues. CDR3 residues: CASSVTSGADWFYNQQFF.

V gene TRBV10-3 combines with J gene TRBJ2-7. The CDR3 runs 14 residues. Germline V gene data show CDR1 as ENHRY and CDR2 as SYGVKD. This CDR3 reads CAISESTGTYEQYF.

The J gene is TRBJ2-1, the V gene TRBV6-5; as DNA is missing, the TRBD1 call by TCRdb cannot be tested. The CDR3 spans 19 residues. Germline CDR1 is MNHEY and CDR2 is SVGAGI. The CDR3 loop is CASSIRIDRGLGGHNEQFF.

The chain links TRBV5-1 to TRBJ2-1; the D gene TCRdb calls, TRBD2, cannot be checked with no DNA. This CDR3 region has 15 residues. The V gene's germline CDR1 is SGHRS and CDR2 YFSETQ. The CDR3 is CASSGGTSGYNEQFF.